Each of the 8 T cell receptor beta chains below was sequenced from the same sample in a study of blood T cells in healthy people across ages. Using a J-beta primer mix together with a sample-barcoded 5' primer, a second PCR was run for about 7 to 12 cycles. One entry per CDR3 protein, called by TCRdb with MiXCR from the 5' RACE reads. The sample has 800,000 to 950,000 distinct CDR3 sequences; 25% to 30% are singletons. In addition, the sample was reused for a study of T cells of mothers and their children.

The material sequenced was blood. The receptor set was obtained from a woman between 35 and 50 years old in good health.

Worth noting for this clonotype: This could be a read error, since a much larger clone is one nucleotide away. The chain joins TRBV5-1 to TRBJ2-7; D uncertain. From germline, CDR1 is SGHRS and CDR2 YFSETQ. Trimming took 5 bases from V and 1 from J, leaving 10 bases between them. This CDR3 has 13 amino acids. The CDR3 region is CASRRPDSYEQYF. The CDR3, as DNA: TGCGCCAGCAGGAGGCCAGATTCCTACGAGCAGTACTTC.

The table lists this clonotype with many counts. The chain is built from TRBV10-3 and TRBJ1-2; D is ambiguous. The CDR3 spans 13 residues. Per the germline V gene, CDR1 is ENHRY and CDR2 is SYGVKD. Trimming took 4 bases from V and 2 from J, leaving 8 bases between them. Written as DNA, the CDR3 is TGTGCCATCAGTGCGGACGGGAACTATGGCTACACCTTC. The encoded protein is CAISADGNYGYTF.

This chain links TRBV20-1 with TRBJ2-1, with 9 nucleotides matching TRBD2. Germline CDR1 reads DFQATT; CDR2 reads SNEGSKA (reference sequence). Trimming removed 0 bases from V and 6 bases from J; junction bases left unmatched: 3. CDR3 length: 14 residues. The CDR3: CSARDASGVNEQFF. CDR3 coding DNA: TGCAGTGCTAGAGACGCTAGCGGGGTCAATGAGCAGTTCTTC.

The chain couples TRBV20-1 to TRBJ1-1; no clear D gene. The CDR3 totals 11 residues. From germline, CDR1 is DFQATT and CDR2 SNEGSKA (reference sequence). The V end was cut by 7 bases, the J end by 3 bases, with 9 bases between. The CDR3 DNA reads as TGCAGTGTCGGATCGCACACTGAAGCTTTCTTT. Its protein is CSVGSHTEAFF.

There are many counts of this clonotype. V gene TRBV28 combines with J gene TRBJ2-5; D is unclear. V dropped 5 bases and J dropped 2 bases, with 9 bases sitting between them. Per the germline V gene, CDR1 is MDHEN and CDR2 is SYDVKM. The CDR3 spans 13 residues. The CDR3 DNA reads as TGTGCCAGCAGTCCACATTCGCAAGAGACCCAGTACTTC. It translates to CASSPHSQETQYF.

The chain couples TRBV12-3 or TRBV12-4 to TRBJ1-5; D possibly corresponds to TRBD1 (5 bases). The V and J ends lost 3 bases and 0 bases respectively, with 12 bases between them. The CDR3 has 16 amino acids. This CDR3 is CASSLGQGISNQPQHF. CDR3 coding DNA: TGTGCCAGCAGTTTGGGCCAGGGTATTAGCAATCAGCCCCAGCATTTT.

This rearrangement joins TRBV7-3 to TRBJ2-1, with D perhaps being TRBD1 or TRBD2 (5 bases each). The DNA end favors TRBJ2-7, so the J call may be wrong. Germline values: CDR1 SGHTA, CDR2 FQGTGA. The CDR3 totals 15 residues. In DNA, the CDR3 is TGTGCCAGTTCCGGGGCGTTAAGCTCCTACAATGAGCAGTACTTC. As protein: CASSGALSSYNEQYF.

This clonotype showed up many times. The chain recombines TRBV6-2 or TRBV6-3 with TRBJ2-1, with 13 bases that match TRBD2. The length of the CDR3 is 20 residues. Germline V CDR1 and CDR2: MNHEY, SVGEGT. V gave up 4 bases and J gave up 0 bases; unmatched junction bases: 12. CDR3 loop: CASSSSPGTSGKSSYNEQFF. CDR3 DNA: TGTGCCAGCAGTTCAAGTCCCGGGACTAGCGGGAAGAGCTCCTACAATGAGCAGTTCTTC.